A single sample is the source of the 23 T cell receptor beta chains below, sequenced in a study of shared clonotypes between healthy human individuals. Generated by immunoSEQ multiplex PCR, the TCRdb table keeps only in-frame clones and is missing some. The sample includes approximately 500,000 clones, roughly 78% of them seen just once. The sample comprised PBMCs. These receptors were obtained from a woman aged 40 to 50 in good health. Some clones in this sample may be carry-over from other donors' samples.

The V call is TRBV23-1, the J call TRBJ2-7; D remains unclear. TRBV23-1 is reported as an ORF; its role is uncertain. The germline V and J ends were trimmed by 0 bases and 6 bases, with 6 bases remaining between them. This CDR3 contains 12 residues. CDR3 residues: CASSQSFVEQYF. CDR3 coding DNA: TGCGCCAGCAGTCAATCCTTCGTCGAGCAGTACTTC.

This chain links TRBV27 with TRBJ2-7, with 9 bases that match TRBD1. Per the germline V gene, CDR1 is MNHEY and CDR2 is SMNVEV (reference sequence). Germline trimming cut 4 bases from V and 2 bases from J; bases unmatched to any gene: 6. CDR3 length: 15 amino acids. The chain's CDR3 is CASSYPTGGTYEQYF. The CDR3 DNA reads TGTGCCAGCAGTTACCCCACAGGGGGCACCTACGAGCAGTACTTC.

This chain joins TRBV5-1 and TRBJ2-3; 8 bases agree with TRBD1. The CDR3 covers 15 residues. V shed 4 bases, J shed 2 bases, and the junction held 6 bases outside the gene matches. CDR1 SGHRS and CDR2 YFSETQ come from the germline V gene. CDR3 sequence (DNA): TGCGCCAGCAGCCCACTGGGACAGGTCACAGATACGCAGTATTTT. Its protein product is CASSPLGQVTDTQYF.

J is TRBJ1-1 and V is TRBV9; no reliable D call. The germline V gene encodes CDR1 SGDLS and CDR2 YYNGEE. The CDR3 totals 14 residues. V lost 8 bases and J 3 bases, leaving 17 bases between the germline ends. CDR3 in DNA: TGTGCCAGATATCCCCGGCGGGAGGACACTGAAGCTTTCTTT. Residues: CARYPRREDTEAFF. The complete variable domain, with remaining parts taken from reference TRBV9 and TRBJ1-1, reads DSGVTQTPKHLITATGQRVTLRCSPRSGDLSVYWYQQSLDQGLQFLIQYYNGEERAKGNILERFSAQQFPDLHSELNLSSLELGDSALYFCARYPRREDTEAFFGQGTRLTVV.

The chain couples TRBV6-1 to TRBJ2-6; possibly TRBD1 for D (5 bases). The germline V and J ends were trimmed by 3 bases and 4 bases, with 16 bases remaining between them. CDR1 is MNHNS, CDR2 SASEGT, per germline. The CDR3 is 17 amino acids. The CDR3 nucleotides are TGTGCCAGCAGTGACCCTGCAAAGGGGTCAGGGGCCAACGTCCTGACTTTC. Protein product: CASSDPAKGSGANVLTF.

The chain combines TRBV6-5 with TRBJ1-1, with a weak D call TRBD1 (5 bases). The CDR3 runs 14 residues. CDR1 is MNHEY, CDR2 SVGAGI, per germline. The V end was cut by 6 bases, the J end by 0 bases, with 11 bases between. The CDR3 DNA reads as TGTGCCAGCAGCCGGGACGGTATGAACACTGAAGCTTTCTTT. This gives the protein CASSRDGMNTEAFF.

The chain is built from TRBV5-1 and TRBJ1-1; a possible D gene is TRBD1 (6 bases). Germline CDR1 SGHRS, CDR2 YFSETQ. V was shortened by 5 bases and J by 6 bases, with 14 bases between the two germline ends. CDR3 size: 13 residues. CDR3 sequence: CASSQRDKAEAFF. For the CDR3, the DNA is TGCGCCAGCAGTCAAAGGGACAAGGCTGAAGCTTTCTTT.

The chain is built from TRBV2 and TRBJ2-1; 9 nucleotides line up with TRBD2. This CDR3 has 15 residues. V shed 5 bases and J 6 bases; nucleotides not matched to a gene: 8. Germline CDR1 is SNHLY and CDR2 is FYNNEI. For the CDR3, the DNA is TGTGCCAGCAGTCGGGATAGCGGGAGCCCCAATGAGCAGTTCTTC. It encodes CASSRDSGSPNEQFF.

This clone was detected once. V is TRBV6-1 and J is TRBJ2-1, with unresolved D. The CDR3 contains 14 residues. The germline V gene encodes CDR1 MNHNS and CDR2 SASEGT. The V end lost 7 bases, the J end lost 0 bases, and 10 bases lay between the germline ends. Here the CDR3 reads CASNDQSSYNEQFF. DNA of the CDR3: TGTGCCAGCAATGACCAGAGCTCCTACAATGAGCAGTTCTTC.

The chain joins TRBV6-6 to TRBJ1-4; D remains unclear. The CDR3 totals 16 residues. From germline, CDR1 is MNHNY and CDR2 SVGAGI (reference sequence). Trimming shortened V by 0 bases and J by 3 bases, and 11 bases separated the two germline ends. The CDR3 DNA is TGTGCCAGCAGTTACTCGGATGTCGGGGCTAATGAAAAACTGTTTTTT. This translates into CASSYSDVGANEKLFF.

A few counts support this clone. The chain couples TRBV7-9 to TRBJ2-7, with 7 bases identical to TRBD2. Germline values: CDR1 SEHNR, CDR2 FQNEAQ (reference sequence). The CDR3 runs to 17 residues. With V trimmed by 4 bases and J by 5 bases, 17 bases remained unmatched. The CDR3 protein is CASSSPPSGGSLDEQYF. DNA of the CDR3: TGTGCCAGCAGCTCCCCTCCTAGCGGAGGTTCCCTTGACGAGCAGTACTTC.

The chain couples TRBV6-6 to TRBJ1-2; D remains ambiguous. There are 13 residues in the CDR3. Per germline, CDR1 MNHNY and CDR2 SVGAGI (reference sequence). V was clipped by 2 bases and J by 5 bases, with 9 bases between them. The CDR3 coding sequence is TGTGCCAGCAGTTACGTCTCAGGTTATGGCTACACCTTC. It codes for CASSYVSGYGYTF.

The CDR3 protein is CASSRTGTGSYNEQFF. CDR3 DNA sequence: TGTGCCAGCAGCAGGACCGGGACAGGGAGTTACAATGAGCAGTTCTTC. V usage is TRBV11-3 and J usage is TRBJ2-1; 9 bases agree with TRBD1. The germline CDR1 and CDR2 sequences are SGHNT and YENEEA. The CDR3 has 16 residues. V shed 5 bases and J 4 bases; nucleotides not matched to a gene: 9.

The chain carries TRBV5-1 and TRBJ2-7; tentative D call: TRBD1 (6 bases). The V and J ends lost 6 bases and 2 bases respectively, with 18 bases between them. The CDR3 is 15 residues long. Germline V gene sequence: CDR1 SGHRS, CDR2 YFSETQ. For the CDR3, the DNA is TGCGCCAGCAACCGAGGGGGAGCGGTGGCCTACGAGCAGTACTTC. Translation gives CASNRGGAVAYEQYF.

The rearrangement links TRBV20-1 to TRBJ1-1; D is ambiguous. From germline, CDR1 is DFQATT and CDR2 SNEGSKA (reference sequence). Trimming shortened V by 3 bases and J by 5 bases, and 7 bases separated the two germline ends. The length of the CDR3 is 11 residues. CDR3 protein: CSASRDTEAFF. In DNA, the CDR3 is TGCAGTGCTAGTCGGGATACTGAAGCTTTCTTT.

This clone appeared a few times. The genes are TRBV6-1 and TRBJ2-7; TRBD2 agrees at 7 bases. This CDR3 is built from 12 residues. V shed 7 bases and J 0 bases; nucleotides not matched to a gene: 0. CDR1 MNHNS and CDR2 SASEGT come from the germline V gene. The CDR3 nucleotides read TGTGCCAGCAAGCGGGACTCCTACGAGCAGTACTTC. This gives the protein CASKRDSYEQYF.

The V and J genes are TRBV2 and TRBJ2-2; no definite D call. The germline V gene has CDR1 SNHLY and CDR2 FYNNEI. CDR3 size: 14 residues. Trimming pared 4 bases from V and 7 bases from J, leaving 13 bases between. The CDR3 nucleotides read TGTGCCAGCAGTGCATTATTTCACGGCGGGGAGCTGTTTTTT. Protein product: CASSALFHGGELFF.

The DNA for the CDR3 is TGTGCCAGCAGTTCAAGACGGACCTATGGCTACACCTTC. Translated: CASSSRRTYGYTF. The rearrangement uses TRBV27 and TRBJ1-2; D uncertain. With 4 bases removed from V and 4 bases from J, the gap between germline ends came to 10 bases. The CDR3 is 13 residues long. CDR1 MNHEY and CDR2 SMNVEV come from the germline V gene (reference sequence).

This chain joins TRBV7-2 and TRBJ1-1, with TRBD1 as a possible D gene (5 bases). The germline CDR1 and CDR2 sequences are SGHTA and FQGNSA. The CDR3 is 15 amino acids. Trimming cost V 2 bases and J 1 base, with 11 bases left between them. The CDR3 region is CASSLWVGRNTEAFF. The DNA for the CDR3 is TGTGCCAGCAGCTTATGGGTGGGGCGGAACACTGAAGCTTTCTTT.

This clone showed up just a few times. The J gene is TRBJ1-3, the V gene TRBV28; D possibly corresponds to TRBD1 (6 bases). The CDR3 has 14 residues. Germline V CDR1 and CDR2: MDHEN, SYDVKM. The V gene lost 3 bases and the J gene lost 4 bases, with 10 bases spanning the gap. CDR3 loop: CASSLQGWGNTIYF. In nucleotides, the CDR3 is TGTGCCAGCAGTTTGCAGGGGTGGGGAAACACCATATATTTT.

The J gene is TRBJ2-7, the V gene TRBV28; D may match TRBD1 or TRBD2 (5 bases each). The germline CDR1 and CDR2 sequences are MDHEN and SYDVKM. This CDR3 is 14 amino acids long. V was shortened by 4 bases and J by 4 bases, with 14 bases between the two germline ends. CDR3 sequence: CASSSPGTSYEQYF. In DNA, the CDR3 is TGTGCCAGCAGTTCACCCGGGACCTCGTACGAGCAGTACTTC.

The rearrangement uses TRBV13 and TRBJ2-1, with 13 bases identical to TRBD2. CDR1 is PRHDT, CDR2 FYEKMQ, per germline (reference sequence). The CDR3 has 16 residues. J gave up 7 bases and V 5 bases, and 8 bases lay outside the gene matches. The CDR3 DNA reads TGTGCCAGCAGCCCAAAAACTAGCGGGAGGGTTAATGAGCAGTTCTTC. Translating gives CASSPKTSGRVNEQFF.

The chain has TRBV11-2 and TRBJ2-7; D ambiguous. V lost 1 base, J lost 6 bases, and 7 bases lay in between. Germline V gene lookup returns CDR1 SGHAT and CDR2 FQNNGV. The CDR3 consists of 12 residues. The CDR3 bases are TGTGCCAGCAGCTTAGCGGCGTCCGAGCAGTACTTC. Protein sequence: CASSLAASEQYF.